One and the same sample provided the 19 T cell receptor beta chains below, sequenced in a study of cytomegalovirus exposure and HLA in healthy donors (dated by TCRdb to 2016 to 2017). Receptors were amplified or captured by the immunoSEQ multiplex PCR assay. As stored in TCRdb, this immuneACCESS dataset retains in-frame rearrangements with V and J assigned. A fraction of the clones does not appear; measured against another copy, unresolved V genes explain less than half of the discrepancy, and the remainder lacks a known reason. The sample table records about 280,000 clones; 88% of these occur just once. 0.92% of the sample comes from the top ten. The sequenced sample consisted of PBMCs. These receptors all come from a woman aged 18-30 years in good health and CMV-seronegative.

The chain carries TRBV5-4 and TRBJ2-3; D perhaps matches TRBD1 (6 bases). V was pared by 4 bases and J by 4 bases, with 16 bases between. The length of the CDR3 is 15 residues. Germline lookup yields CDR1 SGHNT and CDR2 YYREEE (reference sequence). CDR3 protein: CASSATGWVADTQYF. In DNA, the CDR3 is TGTGCCAGCAGCGCGACAGGCTGGGTCGCAGATACGCAGTATTTT.

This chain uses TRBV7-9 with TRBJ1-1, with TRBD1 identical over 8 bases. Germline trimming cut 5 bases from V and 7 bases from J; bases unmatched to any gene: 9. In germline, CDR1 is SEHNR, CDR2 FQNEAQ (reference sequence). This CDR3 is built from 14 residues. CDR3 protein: CASSADRGLGEAFF. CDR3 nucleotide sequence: TGTGCCAGCAGCGCAGACAGGGGACTTGGTGAAGCTTTCTTT.

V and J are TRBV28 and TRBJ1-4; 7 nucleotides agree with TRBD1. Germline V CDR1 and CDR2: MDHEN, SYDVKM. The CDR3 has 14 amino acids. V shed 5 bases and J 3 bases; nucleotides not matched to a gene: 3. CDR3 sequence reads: CASSQTGPNEKLFF. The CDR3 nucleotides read TGTGCCAGCAGTCAGACAGGGCCTAATGAAAAACTGTTTTTT.

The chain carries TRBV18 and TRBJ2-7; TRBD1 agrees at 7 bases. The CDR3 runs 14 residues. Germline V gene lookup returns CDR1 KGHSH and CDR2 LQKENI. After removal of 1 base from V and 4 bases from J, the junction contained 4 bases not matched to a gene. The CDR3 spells CASSPQGAQYEQYF. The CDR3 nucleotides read TGTGCCAGCTCACCACAGGGGGCCCAATACGAGCAGTACTTC.

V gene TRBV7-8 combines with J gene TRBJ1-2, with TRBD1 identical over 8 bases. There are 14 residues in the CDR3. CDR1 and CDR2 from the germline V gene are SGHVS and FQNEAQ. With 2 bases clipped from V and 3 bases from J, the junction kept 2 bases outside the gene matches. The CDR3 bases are TGTGCCAGCAGCTTACAGGGGGCTGACTATGGCTACACCTTC. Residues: CASSLQGADYGYTF. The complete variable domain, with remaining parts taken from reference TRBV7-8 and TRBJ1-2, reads GAGVSQSPRYKVAKRGQDVALRCDPISGHVSLFWYQQALGQGPEFLTYFQNEAQLDKSGLPSDRFFAERPEGSVSTLKIQRTQQEDSAVYLCASSLQGADYGYTFGSGTRLTVV.

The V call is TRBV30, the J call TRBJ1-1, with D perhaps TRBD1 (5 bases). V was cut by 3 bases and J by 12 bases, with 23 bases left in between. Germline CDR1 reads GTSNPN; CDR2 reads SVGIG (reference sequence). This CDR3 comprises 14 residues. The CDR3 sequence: CAWRGSGTALGSFF. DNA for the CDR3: TGTGCCTGGAGGGGATCGGGGACTGCGCTTGGATCTTTCTTT.

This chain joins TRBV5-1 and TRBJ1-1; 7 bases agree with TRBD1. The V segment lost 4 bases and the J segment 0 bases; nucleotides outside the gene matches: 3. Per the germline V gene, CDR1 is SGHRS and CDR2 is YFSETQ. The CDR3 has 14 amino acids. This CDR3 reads CASSGGQLNTEAFF. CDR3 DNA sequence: TGCGCCAGCAGCGGGGGACAGCTGAACACTGAAGCTTTCTTT.

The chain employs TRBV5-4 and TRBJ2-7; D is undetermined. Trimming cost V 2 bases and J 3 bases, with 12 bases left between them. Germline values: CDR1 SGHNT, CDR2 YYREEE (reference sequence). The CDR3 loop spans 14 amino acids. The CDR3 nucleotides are TGTGCCAGCAGCTTAGCCGGGTCCTTCTACGAGCAGTACTTC. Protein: CASSLAGSFYEQYF.

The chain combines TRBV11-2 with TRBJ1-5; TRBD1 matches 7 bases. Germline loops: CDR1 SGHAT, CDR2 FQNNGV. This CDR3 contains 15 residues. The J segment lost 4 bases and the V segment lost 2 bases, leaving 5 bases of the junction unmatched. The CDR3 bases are TGTGCCAGCAGCTTAAGACAGGGAGAGAATCAGCCCCAGCATTTT. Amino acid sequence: CASSLRQGENQPQHF.

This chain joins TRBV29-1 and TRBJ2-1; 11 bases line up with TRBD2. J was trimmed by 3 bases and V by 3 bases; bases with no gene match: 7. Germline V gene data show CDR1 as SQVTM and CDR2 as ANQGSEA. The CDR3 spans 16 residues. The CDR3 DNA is TGCAGCGTTGATCGGGGCGGGACTAGCGGCTACAATGAGCAGTTCTTC. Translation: CSVDRGGTSGYNEQFF.

CDR3 loop: CASRGGGGNQPQHF. In DNA, the CDR3 is TGTGCCAGCAGGGGAGGGGGGGGCAATCAGCCCCAGCATTTT. The chain recombines TRBV6-1 with TRBJ1-5; weak D call: TRBD1 (6 bases). V lost 6 bases to trimming and J lost 2 bases, with 11 bases between them. Germline V gene lookup returns CDR1 MNHNS and CDR2 SASEGT. The CDR3 covers 14 residues.

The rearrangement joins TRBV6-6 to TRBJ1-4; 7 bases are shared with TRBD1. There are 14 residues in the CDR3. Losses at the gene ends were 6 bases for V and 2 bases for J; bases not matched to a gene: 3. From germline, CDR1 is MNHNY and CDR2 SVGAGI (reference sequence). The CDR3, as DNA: TGTGCCAGCAGGCCGACAGGGACTAATGAAAAACTGTTTTTT. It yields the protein CASRPTGTNEKLFF.

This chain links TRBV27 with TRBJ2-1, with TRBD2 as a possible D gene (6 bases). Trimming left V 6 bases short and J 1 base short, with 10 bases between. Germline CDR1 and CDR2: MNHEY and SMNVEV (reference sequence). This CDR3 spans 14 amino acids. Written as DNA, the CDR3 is TGTGCCAGCAGCCAGGGAGGTTCCTACAATGAGCAGTTCTTC. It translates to CASSQGGSYNEQFF.

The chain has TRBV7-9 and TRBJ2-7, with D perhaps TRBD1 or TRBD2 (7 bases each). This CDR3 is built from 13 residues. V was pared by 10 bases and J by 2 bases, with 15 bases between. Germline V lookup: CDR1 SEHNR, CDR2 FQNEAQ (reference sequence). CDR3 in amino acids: CATRGGPTYEQYF. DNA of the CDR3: TGTGCCACCAGGGGGGGGCCCACCTACGAGCAGTACTTC. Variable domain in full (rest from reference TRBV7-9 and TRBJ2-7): DTGVSQNPRHKITKRGQNVTFRCDPISEHNRLYWYRQTLGQGPEFLTYFQNEAQLEKSRLLSDRFSAERPKGSFSTLEIQRTEQGDSAMYLCATRGGPTYEQYFGPGTRLTVT.

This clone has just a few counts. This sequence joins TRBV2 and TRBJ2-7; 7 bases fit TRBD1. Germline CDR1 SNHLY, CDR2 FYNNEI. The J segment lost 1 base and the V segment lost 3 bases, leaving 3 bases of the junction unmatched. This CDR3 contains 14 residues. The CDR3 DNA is TGTGCCAGCAGTGAGAGGGGGCCGTCCTACGAGCAGTACTTC. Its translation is CASSERGPSYEQYF.

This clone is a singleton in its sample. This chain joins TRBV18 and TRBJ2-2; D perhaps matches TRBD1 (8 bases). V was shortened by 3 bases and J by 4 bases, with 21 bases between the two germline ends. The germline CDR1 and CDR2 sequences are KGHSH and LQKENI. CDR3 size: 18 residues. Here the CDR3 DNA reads TGTGCCAGCTCACCCGGACAGGGAGGGTTCTTCAGCACCGGGGAGCTGTTTTTT. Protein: CASSPGQGGFFSTGELFF. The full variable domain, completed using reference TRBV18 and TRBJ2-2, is NAGVMQNPRHLVRRRGQEARLRCSPMKGHSHVYWYRQLPEEGLKFMVYLQKENIIDESGMPKERFSAEFPKEGPSILRIQQVVRGDSAAYFCASSPGQGGFFSTGELFFGEGSRLTVL.

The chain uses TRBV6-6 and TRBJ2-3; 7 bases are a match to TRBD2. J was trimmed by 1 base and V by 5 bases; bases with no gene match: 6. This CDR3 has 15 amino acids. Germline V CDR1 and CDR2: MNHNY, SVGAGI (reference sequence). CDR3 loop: CASSLAGDGTDTQYF. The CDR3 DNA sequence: TGTGCCAGCAGTCTGGCGGGAGATGGCACAGATACGCAGTATTTT.

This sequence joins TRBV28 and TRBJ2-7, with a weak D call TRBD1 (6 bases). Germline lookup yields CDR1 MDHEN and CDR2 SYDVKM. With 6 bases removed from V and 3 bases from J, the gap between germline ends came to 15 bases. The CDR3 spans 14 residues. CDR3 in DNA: TGTGCCAGCAGATCCGGGACAACGGTCTACGAGCAGTACTTC. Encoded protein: CASRSGTTVYEQYF.

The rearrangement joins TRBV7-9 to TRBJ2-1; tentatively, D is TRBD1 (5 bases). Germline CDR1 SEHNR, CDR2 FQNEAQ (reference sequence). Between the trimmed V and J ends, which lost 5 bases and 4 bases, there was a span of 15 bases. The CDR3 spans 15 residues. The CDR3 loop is CASSPGQGSYNEQFF. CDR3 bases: TGTGCCAGCAGCCCAGGGCAGGGCAGTTACAATGAGCAGTTCTTC.